The 24 T cell receptor beta chains in this list originate from one sample, sequenced in a study of T cells in localized non-small cell lung cancer. TCRdb's table, derived via immunoSEQ multiplex PCR, lists solely in-frame clones and lacks some. The sample consists of tens of thousands of clones, just over 85% of them appearing once. The sample here was peripheral blood, taken before any cancer treatment. These receptors all come from a male donor at least 60 years old with stage III squamous cell lung carcinoma.

The CDR3 is CATNPGTSQETQYF. In nucleotides, the CDR3 is TGTGCCACAAACCCCGGGACTTCTCAAGAGACCCAGTACTTC. The V and J genes are TRBV10-3 and TRBJ2-5; TRBD2 might be the D (6 bases). The germline V gene encodes CDR1 ENHRY and CDR2 SYGVKD. With 10 bases removed from V and 2 bases from J, the gap between germline ends came to 17 bases. This CDR3 has 14 residues.

The chain recombines TRBV10-3 with TRBJ2-1; a possible D gene is TRBD2 (7 bases). V shed 2 bases and J shed 5 bases, with 13 bases lying between them. The CDR3 is made up of 15 amino acids. Germline V gene lookup returns CDR1 ENHRY and CDR2 SYGVKD. The CDR3 DNA reads as TGTGCCATCAGTGAGCCGAGGGGGGGAGACAATGAGCAGTTCTTC. This translates into CAISEPRGGDNEQFF.

The chain couples TRBV9 to TRBJ2-4, with D possibly matching TRBD2 (5 bases). V shed 4 bases and J shed 1 base, with 15 bases lying between them. The V gene's germline CDR1 is SGDLS and CDR2 YYNGEE. The CDR3 is 16 residues long. CDR3 sequence reads: CASSYGPPGAKNIQYF. Here the CDR3 DNA reads TGTGCCAGCAGCTACGGGCCTCCGGGGGCCAAAAACATTCAGTACTTC.

This rearrangement joins TRBV9 to TRBJ1-2, with 7 bases that match TRBD1. V lost 4 bases, J lost 8 bases, and 14 bases stayed unmatched. CDR3 length: 15 residues. The germline CDR1 and CDR2 sequences are SGDLS and YYNGEE. CDR3 in DNA: TGTGCCAGCAGCCCGTCGGGGCAGGGGGTAACGGGCTACACCTTC. Its protein product is CASSPSGQGVTGYTF.

J is TRBJ1-2 and V is TRBV6-5; no firm D call. The CDR3 loop spans 10 amino acids. Trimming removed 8 bases from V and 7 bases from J, with 8 bases in between. The germline gives CDR1 MNHEY, CDR2 SVGAGI. CDR3 nucleotide sequence: TGTGCCAGCTTCGCCCGTGGCTACACCTTC. Translated, it gives CASFARGYTF.

This clone appeared a single time. The gene calls are TRBV9 and TRBJ2-7; a possible D gene is TRBD2 (5 bases). CDR1 is SGDLS and CDR2 is YYNGEE in the germline V gene. Trimming pared 2 bases from V and 2 bases from J, leaving 14 bases between. This CDR3 spans 15 amino acids. The CDR3 coding sequence is TGTGCCAGCAGCGTCGGAGGTAGGGCTACCTACGAGCAGTACTTC. Translating gives CASSVGGRATYEQYF. Variable domain in full (rest from reference TRBV9 and TRBJ2-7): DSGVTQTPKHLITATGQRVTLRCSPRSGDLSVYWYQQSLDQGLQFLIQYYNGEERAKGNILERFSAQQFPDLHSELNLSSLELGDSALYFCASSVGGRATYEQYFGPGTRLTVT.

The V call is TRBV7-9, the J call TRBJ1-6; TRBD1 might be the D (5 bases). Trimming took off 8 bases at V and 7 bases at J, with 15 bases between the two ends. The germline CDR1 and CDR2 sequences are SEHNR and FQNEAQ (reference sequence). This CDR3 has 14 amino acids. The CDR3 region is CASAAGLDNSPLHF. CDR3 bases: TGTGCCAGCGCGGCAGGGCTAGACAATTCACCCCTCCACTTT.

CDR3 amino acids: CASSQGQDSGNTIYF. The CDR3 DNA sequence: TGTGCCAGCAGCCAGGGACAGGACTCTGGAAACACCATATATTTT. The chain joins TRBV11-2 to TRBJ1-3; the match to TRBD1 covers 8 bases. This CDR3 contains 15 residues. With 5 bases clipped from V and 0 bases from J, the junction kept 3 bases outside the gene matches. Germline lookup yields CDR1 SGHAT and CDR2 FQNNGV.

This sequence joins TRBV6-5 and TRBJ2-7, with a tentative D call TRBD2 (5 bases). V was shortened by 6 bases and J by 3 bases, with 12 bases between the two germline ends. CDR1 and CDR2 (germline): MNHEY, SVGAGI. The length of the CDR3 is 13 residues. The CDR3 sequence: CASRSAGYYEQYF. CDR3 nucleotide sequence: TGTGCCAGCAGATCGGCGGGTTACTACGAGCAGTACTTC.

This sequence joins TRBV5-1 and TRBJ2-3; 12 bases are a match to TRBD2. From germline, CDR1 is SGHRS and CDR2 YFSETQ. V shed 3 bases and J 5 bases; nucleotides not matched to a gene: 7. The CDR3 has 16 amino acids. The CDR3 reads CASSSETSGSRDTQYF. CDR3 nucleotide sequence: TGCGCCAGCAGCTCGGAGACTAGCGGGAGTCGAGATACGCAGTATTTT.

The V and J genes are TRBV9 and TRBJ1-6, with a weak D call TRBD1 (6 bases). The CDR3 covers 14 residues. Germline CDR1 SGDLS, CDR2 YYNGEE. With 4 bases removed from V and 7 bases from J, the gap between germline ends came to 12 bases. This CDR3 reads CASSSRDTNSPLHF. For the CDR3, the DNA is TGTGCCAGCAGCTCCCGGGACACCAATTCACCCCTCCACTTT.

This clone came up once. The rearrangement links TRBV30 to TRBJ1-1; no definite D call. The V end lost 8 bases, the J end lost 1 base, and 14 bases lay between the germline ends. CDR1 and CDR2 from the germline V gene are GTSNPN and SVGIG (reference sequence). The CDR3 contains 13 residues. The CDR3 nucleotides read TGTGCCCGCCGTGCGGCGGGGAACACTGAAGCTTTCTTT. Encoded protein: CARRAAGNTEAFF. The full variable domain, in which reference TRBV30 and TRBJ1-1 provide the parts outside the CDR3, is SQTIHQWPATLVQPVGSPLSLECTVEGTSNPNLYWYRQAAGRGLQLLFYSVGIGQISSEVPQNLSASRPQDRQFILSSKKLLLSDSGFYLCARRAAGNTEAFFGQGTRLTVV.

Only a few counts were recorded for this clone. The genes are TRBV7-9 and TRBJ2-2; either TRBD1 or TRBD2 may supply D (5 bases each). Germline CDR1 SEHNR, CDR2 FQNEAQ (reference sequence). Trimming shortened V by 8 bases and J by 4 bases, and 14 bases separated the two germline ends. This CDR3 spans 14 amino acids. DNA for the CDR3: TGTGCCAGCGTAGTTGGGGGTCTCACCGGGGAGCTGTTTTTT. Translating gives CASVVGGLTGELFF.

This clone occurred a few times. The chain is built from TRBV7-2 and TRBJ2-1, with D perhaps given as TRBD1 or TRBD2 (6 bases each). CDR3 length: 16 residues. Germline loops: CDR1 SGHTA, CDR2 FQGNSA. Trimming cost V 2 bases and J 3 bases, with 14 bases left between them. CDR3 protein: CASSLNFGGYYNEQFF. CDR3 in DNA: TGTGCCAGCAGCTTAAATTTCGGGGGCTACTACAATGAGCAGTTCTTC.

The V call is TRBV10-2, the J call TRBJ2-2, with 9 bases matching TRBD2. This CDR3 spans 17 amino acids. The germline V gene has CDR1 WSHSY and CDR2 SAAADI. V lost 3 bases, J lost 2 bases, and 7 bases stayed unmatched. CDR3 sequence (DNA): TGCGCCAGCAGTGAATTGCAGCGGGGGGCCAACACCGGGGAGCTGTTTTTT. It codes for CASSELQRGANTGELFF.

This chain joins TRBV4-2 and TRBJ2-7; the match to TRBD2 covers 8 bases. Germline lookup yields CDR1 LGHNA and CDR2 YNFKEQ. This CDR3 contains 15 residues. After removal of 1 base from V and 5 bases from J, the junction contained 7 bases not matched to a gene. CDR3 bases: TGTGCCAGCAGCCAAGCTGGTAGCGGGATTAACGAGCAGTACTTC. This gives the protein CASSQAGSGINEQYF.

The chain has TRBV7-9 and TRBJ2-3; 7 positions match TRBD2. V dropped 0 bases and J dropped 4; count of bases not matched to a gene: 13. CDR1 is SEHNR, CDR2 FQNEAQ, per germline (reference sequence). The CDR3 covers 18 residues. CDR3 sequence (DNA): TGTGCCAGCAGCTTAGCCTTGGGCAGCGGGGAAATGGCAGATACGCAGTATTTT. It translates to CASSLALGSGEMADTQYF.

The rearrangement links TRBV4-2 to TRBJ2-1; D gene uncertain. Germline CDR1 is LGHNA and CDR2 is YNFKEQ. CDR3 length: 16 residues. Trimming removed 1 base at V and 2 bases at J, with 12 bases between. The CDR3 is CASSQGTLLTYNEQFF. CDR3 in DNA: TGTGCCAGCAGCCAAGGCACCCTATTAACCTACAATGAGCAGTTCTTC.

CDR3 sequence (DNA): TGCAGCGCCGGACAGGGTCGGCGCGAGCAGTACTTC. This sequence encodes CSAGQGRREQYF. The V and J genes are TRBV29-1 and TRBJ2-7; the match to TRBD1 covers 8 bases. The germline V gene encodes CDR1 SQVTM and CDR2 ANQGSEA. Germline trimming cut 7 bases from V and 6 bases from J; bases unmatched to any gene: 8. The CDR3 consists of 12 residues.

The rearrangement uses TRBV2 and TRBJ2-5, with TRBD1 matching 7 bases. With 5 bases clipped from V and 1 base from J, the junction kept 4 bases outside the gene matches. Per the germline V gene, CDR1 is SNHLY and CDR2 is FYNNEI. The CDR3 runs 14 residues. CDR3 loop: CASSYRQGQETQYF. The CDR3, as DNA: TGTGCCAGCAGTTACCGACAGGGCCAAGAGACCCAGTACTTC.

J is TRBJ2-1 and V is TRBV4-2; 15 bases map to TRBD2. Germline trimming cut 4 bases from V and 4 bases from J; bases unmatched to any gene: 11. CDR3 length equals 19 residues. From germline, CDR1 is LGHNA and CDR2 YNFKEQ. Here the CDR3 DNA reads TGTGCCAGCAGCCCCAGAGGCGCGGGACTAGCGGGGGGTTACAATGAGCAGTTCTTC. Encoded protein: CASSPRGAGLAGGYNEQFF.

The chain carries TRBV5-1 and TRBJ2-5, with no clear D. V was cut by 4 bases and J by 1 base, with 2 bases left in between. CDR1 SGHRS and CDR2 YFSETQ come from the germline V gene. The length of the CDR3 is 11 residues. The CDR3 loop reads CASSGQETQYF. The CDR3 nucleotides are TGCGCCAGCAGCGGCCAAGAGACCCAGTACTTC.

This clone occurred a few times. The chain links TRBV5-5 to TRBJ2-1; D gene unclear. This CDR3 is 12 amino acids long. Trimming shortened V by 0 bases and J by 9 bases, and 7 bases separated the two germline ends. CDR1 and CDR2 (germline): SGHKS, YYEKEE (reference sequence). CDR3 sequence (DNA): TGTGCCAGCAGCTTGGATCTCGCTGAGCAGTTCTTC. Residues: CASSLDLAEQFF.

The chain has TRBV6-5 and TRBJ1-2; no clear D gene. Germline values: CDR1 MNHEY, CDR2 SVGAGI. This CDR3 has 15 residues. Deletions cut 0 bases from V and 4 bases from J, with 12 bases between. The CDR3 bases are TGTGCCAGCAGTTACTCCTCTTTGAGCCCCTATGGCTACACCTTC. This encodes CASSYSSLSPYGYTF.